The entry that follows covers one T cell receptor beta chain sequence. Its antigen is unknown. Time point described: pre-sensitization, week 0. Treatment defined: therapeutic diphenylcyclopropenone sensitization with weekly scalp DPC. The V end lost 3 bases, the J end lost 2 bases, and 14 bases lay between the germline ends. The CDR3 has 16 amino acids. TCRdb processed the RACE reads anew with MiXCR; each CDR3 protein has one entry. The profile shows under 90,000 distinct CDR3 sequences, around 10% of them singletons. This specimen comes from a study of human T cells and chemical hapten exposure. Study information: Patch testing placed 0.01% DPC on the upper back, with readings at 6 days. Patients, largely female, had alopecia areata, totalis or universalis. Study findings and constraints: A positive correlation with patch test score was found for PT1 expanded TCR counts. Sensitizing to DPC left TCRs with a frequency above 1 in 1000 unaltered.

The receptor was isolated from a middle-aged woman with alopecia areata. Some clones in this sample may be carry-over from other donors' samples. The rearrangement links TRBV12-3 or TRBV12-4 to TRBJ1-5, with TRBD1 as a possible D gene (5 bases). The material was whole blood, obtained in connection with sensitization to the hapten diphenylcyclopropenone (DPC). The CDR3 sequence: CASSFRTGVGNQPQHF. In DNA, the CDR3 is TGTGCCAGCAGTTTCCGAACAGGCGTGGGCAATCAGCCCCAGCATTTT.